This T cell receptor (beta chain) was recorded in a study of blood T cell repertoires in COVID-19. Repertoires were generated with immunoSEQ multiplex PCR, while TCRdb's copy carries only in-frame clones and drops some. The table records some 180,000 clones, around four fifths of them present only once. The germline V gene has CDR1 MDHEN and CDR2 SYDVKM. The length of the CDR3 is 14 residues. V lost 5 bases and J lost 4; bases outside the gene matches: 6. The origin of this receptor is a woman aged 80 or over with acute or convalescent COVID-19. V gene TRBV28 combines with J gene TRBJ2-7; TRBD1 agrees at 9 bases. Source material: peripheral blood. In DNA, the CDR3 is TGTGCCAGCAGTCAACAGGGGGCGTCATACGAGCAGTACTTC. Protein: CASSQQGASYEQYF.